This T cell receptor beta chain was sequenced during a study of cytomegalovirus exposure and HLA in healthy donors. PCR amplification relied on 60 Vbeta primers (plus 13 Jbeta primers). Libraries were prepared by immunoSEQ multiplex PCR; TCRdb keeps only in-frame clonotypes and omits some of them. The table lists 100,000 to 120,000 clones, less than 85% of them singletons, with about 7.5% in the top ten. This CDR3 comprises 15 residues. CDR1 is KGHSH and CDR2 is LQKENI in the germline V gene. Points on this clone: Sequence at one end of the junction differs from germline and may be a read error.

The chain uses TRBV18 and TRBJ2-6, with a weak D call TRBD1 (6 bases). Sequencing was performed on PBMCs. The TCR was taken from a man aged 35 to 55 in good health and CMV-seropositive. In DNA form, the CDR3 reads TGTGCCAGCTCACCGGCAGGGGCCGGGGCCAACGGCCTGACTTTC. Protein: CASSPAGAGANGLTF.